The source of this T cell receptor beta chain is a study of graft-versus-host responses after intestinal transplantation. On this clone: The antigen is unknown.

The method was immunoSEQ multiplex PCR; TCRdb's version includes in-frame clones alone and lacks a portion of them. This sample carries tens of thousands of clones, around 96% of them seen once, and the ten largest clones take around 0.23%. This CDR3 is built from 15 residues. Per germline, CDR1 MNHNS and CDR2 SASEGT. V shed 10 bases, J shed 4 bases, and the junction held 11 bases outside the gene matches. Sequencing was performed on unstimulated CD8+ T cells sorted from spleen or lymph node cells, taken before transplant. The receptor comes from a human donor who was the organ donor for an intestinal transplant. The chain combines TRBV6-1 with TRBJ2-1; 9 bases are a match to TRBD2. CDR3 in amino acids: CANQGGSGGYNEQFF. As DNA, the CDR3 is TGTGCCAACCAAGGCGGGAGCGGGGGGTACAATGAGCAGTTCTTC.